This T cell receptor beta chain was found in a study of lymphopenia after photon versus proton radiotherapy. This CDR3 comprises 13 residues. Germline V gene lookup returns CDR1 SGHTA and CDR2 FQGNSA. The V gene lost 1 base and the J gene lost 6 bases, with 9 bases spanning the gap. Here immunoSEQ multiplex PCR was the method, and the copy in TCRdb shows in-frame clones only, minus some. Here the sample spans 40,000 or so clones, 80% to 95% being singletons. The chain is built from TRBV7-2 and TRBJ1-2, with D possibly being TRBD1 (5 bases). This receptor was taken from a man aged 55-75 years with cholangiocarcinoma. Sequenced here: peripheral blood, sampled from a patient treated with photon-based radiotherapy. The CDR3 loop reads CASSLVGLDGYTF. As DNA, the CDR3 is TGTGCCAGCAGCTTAGTGGGACTAGATGGCTACACCTTC.